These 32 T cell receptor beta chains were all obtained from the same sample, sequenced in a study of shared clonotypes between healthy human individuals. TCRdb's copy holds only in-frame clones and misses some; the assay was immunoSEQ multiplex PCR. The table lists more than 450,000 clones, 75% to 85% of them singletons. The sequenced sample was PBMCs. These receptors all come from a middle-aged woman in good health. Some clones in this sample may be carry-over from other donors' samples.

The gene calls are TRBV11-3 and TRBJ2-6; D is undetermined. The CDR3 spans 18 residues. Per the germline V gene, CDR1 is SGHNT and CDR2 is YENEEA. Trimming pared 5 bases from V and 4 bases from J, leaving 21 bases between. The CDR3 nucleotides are TGTGCCAGCAGCCCAGGACGCGCGTCCTTCGCAGGGGCCAACGTCCTGACTTTC. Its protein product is CASSPGRASFAGANVLTF.

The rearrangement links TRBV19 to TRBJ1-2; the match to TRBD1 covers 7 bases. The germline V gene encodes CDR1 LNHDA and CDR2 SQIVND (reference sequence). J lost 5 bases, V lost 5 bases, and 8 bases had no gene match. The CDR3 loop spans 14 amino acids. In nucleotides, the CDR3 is TGTGCCAGTAGTCCAGTCCCGGGACAGTATGGCTACACCTTC. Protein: CASSPVPGQYGYTF. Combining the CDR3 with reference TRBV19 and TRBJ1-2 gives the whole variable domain DGGITQSPKYLFRKEGQNVTLSCEQNLNHDAMYWYRQDPGQGLRLIYYSQIVNDFQKGDIAEGYSVSREKKESFPLTVTSAQKNPTAFYLCASSPVPGQYGYTFGSGTRLTVV.

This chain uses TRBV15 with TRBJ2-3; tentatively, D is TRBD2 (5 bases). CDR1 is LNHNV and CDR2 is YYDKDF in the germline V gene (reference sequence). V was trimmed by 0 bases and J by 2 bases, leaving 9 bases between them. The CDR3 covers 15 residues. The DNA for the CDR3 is TGTGCCACCAGCAGAGAAGGACTGCCCACAGATACGCAGTATTTT. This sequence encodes CATSREGLPTDTQYF.

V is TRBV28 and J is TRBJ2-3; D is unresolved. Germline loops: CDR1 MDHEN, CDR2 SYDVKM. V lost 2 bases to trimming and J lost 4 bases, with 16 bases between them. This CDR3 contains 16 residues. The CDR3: CASSLGNLKSPDTQYF. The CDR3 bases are TGTGCCAGCAGTTTAGGAAACCTCAAAAGCCCAGATACGCAGTATTTT.

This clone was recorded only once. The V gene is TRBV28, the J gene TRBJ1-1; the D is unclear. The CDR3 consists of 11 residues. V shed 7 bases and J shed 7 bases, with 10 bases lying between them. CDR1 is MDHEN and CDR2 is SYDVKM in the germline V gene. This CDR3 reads CASTAYSEAFF. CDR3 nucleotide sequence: TGTGCCAGCACCGCATACAGTGAAGCTTTCTTT.

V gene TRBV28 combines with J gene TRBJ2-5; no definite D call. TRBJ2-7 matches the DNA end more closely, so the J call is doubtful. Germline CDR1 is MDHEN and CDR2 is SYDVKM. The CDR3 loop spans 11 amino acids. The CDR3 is CASSEYDEQYF. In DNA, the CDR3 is TGTGCCAGCAGTGAGTACGACGAGCAGTACTTC.

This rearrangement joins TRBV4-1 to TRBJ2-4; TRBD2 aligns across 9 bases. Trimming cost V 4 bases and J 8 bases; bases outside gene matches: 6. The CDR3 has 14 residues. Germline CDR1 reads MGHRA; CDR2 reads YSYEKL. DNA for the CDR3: TGCGCCAGCAGCCCGCAGCGGGAGGTTGACATTCAGTACTTC. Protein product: CASSPQREVDIQYF.

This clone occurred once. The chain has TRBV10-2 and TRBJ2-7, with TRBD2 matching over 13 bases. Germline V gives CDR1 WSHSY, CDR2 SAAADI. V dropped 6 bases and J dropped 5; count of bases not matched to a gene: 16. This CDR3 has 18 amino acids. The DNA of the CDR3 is TGCGCCAGCAGAAAAGATCCCTCCCCCGGGACTAGCGGGAACGAGCAGTACTTC. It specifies CASRKDPSPGTSGNEQYF.

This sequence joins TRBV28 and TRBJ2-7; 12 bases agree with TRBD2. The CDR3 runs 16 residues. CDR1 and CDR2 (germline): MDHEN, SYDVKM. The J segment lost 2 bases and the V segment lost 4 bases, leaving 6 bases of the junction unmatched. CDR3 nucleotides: TGTGCCAGCAGTTCGGGGACTAGCGGGCGGCCCTACGAGCAGTACTTC. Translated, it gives CASSSGTSGRPYEQYF.

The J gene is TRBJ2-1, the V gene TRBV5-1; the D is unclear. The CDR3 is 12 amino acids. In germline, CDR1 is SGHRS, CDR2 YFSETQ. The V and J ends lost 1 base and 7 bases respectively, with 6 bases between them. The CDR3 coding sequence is TGCGCCAGCAGCTTGCCCGGGAATGAGCAGTTCTTC. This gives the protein CASSLPGNEQFF.

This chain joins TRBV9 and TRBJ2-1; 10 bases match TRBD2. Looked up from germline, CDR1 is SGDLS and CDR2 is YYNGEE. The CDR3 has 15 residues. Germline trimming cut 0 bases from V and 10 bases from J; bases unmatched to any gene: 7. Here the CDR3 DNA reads TGTGCCAGCAGCGTAGTGGGTAGCGGGGGGTCCGAGCAGTTCTTC. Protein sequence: CASSVVGSGGSEQFF.

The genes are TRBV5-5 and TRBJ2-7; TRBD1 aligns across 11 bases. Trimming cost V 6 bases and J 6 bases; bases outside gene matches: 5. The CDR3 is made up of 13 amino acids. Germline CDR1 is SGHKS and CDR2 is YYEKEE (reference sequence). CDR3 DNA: TGTGCCAGCATAGGACAGGGGGCTGGCGAGCAGTACTTC. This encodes CASIGQGAGEQYF.

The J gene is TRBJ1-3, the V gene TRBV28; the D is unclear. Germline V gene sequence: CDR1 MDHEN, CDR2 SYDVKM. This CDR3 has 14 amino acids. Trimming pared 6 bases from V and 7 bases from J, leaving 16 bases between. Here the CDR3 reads CASSLRWERNTIYF. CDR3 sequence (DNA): TGTGCCAGCAGCCTGAGGTGGGAGAGGAACACCATATATTTT.

CDR3 amino acids: CASSPSRGSSYEQYF. CDR3 bases: TGTGCCAGCTCACCCTCGCGTGGGAGCTCCTACGAGCAGTACTTC. The chain uses TRBV18 and TRBJ2-7; TRBD2 is a possible D gene (5 bases). Germline-derived CDR1 and CDR2 are KGHSH and LQKENI. The CDR3 runs to 15 residues. V was clipped by 3 bases and J by 0 bases, with 12 bases between them.

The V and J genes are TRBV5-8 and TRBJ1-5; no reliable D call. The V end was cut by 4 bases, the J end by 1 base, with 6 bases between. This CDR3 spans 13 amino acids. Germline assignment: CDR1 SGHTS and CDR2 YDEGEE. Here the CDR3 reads CASSPGSNQPQHF. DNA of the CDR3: TGTGCCAGCAGCCCGGGGAGCAATCAGCCCCAGCATTTT. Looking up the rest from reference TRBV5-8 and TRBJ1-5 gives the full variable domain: EAGVTQSPTHLIKTRGQQATLRCSPISGHTSVYWYQQALGLGLQFLLWYDEGEERNRGNFPPRFSGRQFPNYSSELNVNALELEDSALYLCASSPGSNQPQHFGDGTRLSIL.

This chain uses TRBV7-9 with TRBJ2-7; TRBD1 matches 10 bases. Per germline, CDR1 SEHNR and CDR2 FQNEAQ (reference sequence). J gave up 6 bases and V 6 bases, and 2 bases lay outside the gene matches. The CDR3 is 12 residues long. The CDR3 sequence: CASSGTGVEQYF. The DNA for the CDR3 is TGTGCCAGCAGTGGGACAGGGGTCGAGCAGTACTTC.

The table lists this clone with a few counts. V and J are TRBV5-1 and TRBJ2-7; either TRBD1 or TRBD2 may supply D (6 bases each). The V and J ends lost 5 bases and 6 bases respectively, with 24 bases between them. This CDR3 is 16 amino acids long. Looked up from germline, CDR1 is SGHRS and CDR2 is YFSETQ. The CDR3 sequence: CASRPEGGAGYAEQYF. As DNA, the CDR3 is TGCGCCAGCAGGCCCGAGGGGGGTGCAGGCTACGCCGAGCAGTACTTC.

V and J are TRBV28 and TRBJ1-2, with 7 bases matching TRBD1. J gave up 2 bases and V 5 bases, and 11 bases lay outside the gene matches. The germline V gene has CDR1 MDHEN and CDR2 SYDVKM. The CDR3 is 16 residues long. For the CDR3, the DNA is TGTGCCAGCAGTCAACCGGGAGGCAGGGGGAACTATGGCTACACCTTC. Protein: CASSQPGGRGNYGYTF.

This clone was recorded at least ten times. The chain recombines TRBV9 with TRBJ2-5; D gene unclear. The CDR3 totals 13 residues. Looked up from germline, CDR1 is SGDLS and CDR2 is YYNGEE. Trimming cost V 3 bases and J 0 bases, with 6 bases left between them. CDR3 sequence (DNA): TGTGCCAGCAGCGGCGACAACCAAGAGACCCAGTACTTC. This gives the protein CASSGDNQETQYF.

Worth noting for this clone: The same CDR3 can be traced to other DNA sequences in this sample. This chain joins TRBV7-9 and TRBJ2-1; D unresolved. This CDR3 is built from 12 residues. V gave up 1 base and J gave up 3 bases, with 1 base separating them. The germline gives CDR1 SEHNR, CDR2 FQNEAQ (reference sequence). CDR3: CASSLGYNEQFF. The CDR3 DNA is TGTGCCAGCAGCTTAGGCTACAATGAGCAGTTCTTC. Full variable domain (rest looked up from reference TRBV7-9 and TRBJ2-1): DTGVSQNPRHKITKRGQNVTFRCDPISEHNRLYWYRQTLGQGPEFLTYFQNEAQLEKSRLLSDRFSAERPKGSFSTLEIQRTEQGDSAMYLCASSLGYNEQFFGPGTRLTVL.

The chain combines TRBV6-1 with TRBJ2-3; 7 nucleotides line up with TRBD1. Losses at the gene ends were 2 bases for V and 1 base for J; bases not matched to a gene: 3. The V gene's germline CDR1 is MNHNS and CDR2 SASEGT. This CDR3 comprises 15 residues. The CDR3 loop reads CASSESQGGTDTQYF. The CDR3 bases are TGTGCCAGCAGTGAAAGTCAGGGGGGCACAGATACGCAGTATTTT.

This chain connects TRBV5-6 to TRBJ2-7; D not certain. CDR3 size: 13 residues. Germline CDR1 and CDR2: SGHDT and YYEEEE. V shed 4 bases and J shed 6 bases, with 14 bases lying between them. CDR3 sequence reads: CASSPTRWTEQYF. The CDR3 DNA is TGTGCCAGCAGCCCGACCCGTTGGACCGAGCAGTACTTC.

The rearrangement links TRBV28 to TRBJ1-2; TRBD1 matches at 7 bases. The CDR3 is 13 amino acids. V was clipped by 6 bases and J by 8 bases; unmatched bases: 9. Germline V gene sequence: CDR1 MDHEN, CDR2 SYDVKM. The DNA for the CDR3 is TGTGCCAGCAGATCGATGATAGGGGGCGGCTACACCTTC. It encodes CASRSMIGGGYTF.

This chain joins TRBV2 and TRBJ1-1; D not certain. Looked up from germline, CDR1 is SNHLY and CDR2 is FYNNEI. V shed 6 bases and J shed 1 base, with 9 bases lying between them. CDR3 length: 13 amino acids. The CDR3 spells CASRLGPNTEAFF. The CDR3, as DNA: TGTGCCAGCAGACTAGGCCCGAACACTGAAGCTTTCTTT.

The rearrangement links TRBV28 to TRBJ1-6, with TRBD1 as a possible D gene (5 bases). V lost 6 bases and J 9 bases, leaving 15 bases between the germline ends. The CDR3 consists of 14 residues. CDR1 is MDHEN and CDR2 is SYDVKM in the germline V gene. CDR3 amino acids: CASSPGTTVSPLHF. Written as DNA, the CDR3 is TGTGCCAGCAGCCCCGGGACCACGGTTTCACCCCTCCACTTT.

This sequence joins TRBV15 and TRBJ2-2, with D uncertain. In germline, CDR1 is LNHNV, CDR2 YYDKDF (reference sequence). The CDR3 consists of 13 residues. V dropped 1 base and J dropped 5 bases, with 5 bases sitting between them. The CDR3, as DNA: TGTGCCACCAGCAGAGTTGGGACCGGGGAGCTGTTTTTT. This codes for CATSRVGTGELFF. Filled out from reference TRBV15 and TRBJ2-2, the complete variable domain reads DAMVIQNPRYQVTQFGKPVTLSCSQTLNHNVMYWYQQKSSQAPKLLFHYYDKDFNNEADTPDNFQSRRPNTSFCFLDIRSPGLGDTAMYLCATSRVGTGELFFGEGSRLTVL.

The CDR3 nucleotides are TGTGCCAGCAGCTTAGAAGCTAATCAGCCCCAGCATTTT. Residues: CASSLEANQPQHF. The V and J genes are TRBV11-2 and TRBJ1-5; D uncertain. From germline, CDR1 is SGHAT and CDR2 FQNNGV. Trimming took off 0 bases at V and 4 bases at J, with 4 bases between the two ends. This CDR3 has 13 amino acids.

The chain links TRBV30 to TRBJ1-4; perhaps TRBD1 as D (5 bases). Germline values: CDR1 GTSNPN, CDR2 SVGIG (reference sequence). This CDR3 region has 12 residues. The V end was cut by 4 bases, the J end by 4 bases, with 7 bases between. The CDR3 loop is CAWMGDNEKLFF. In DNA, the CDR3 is TGTGCCTGGATGGGGGATAATGAAAAACTGTTTTTT.

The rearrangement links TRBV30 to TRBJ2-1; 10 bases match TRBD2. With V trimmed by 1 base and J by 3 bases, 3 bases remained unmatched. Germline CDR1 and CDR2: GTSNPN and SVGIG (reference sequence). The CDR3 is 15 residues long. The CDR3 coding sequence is TGTGCCTGGAGTGGGACTAGCGGCTTCTACAATGAGCAGTTCTTC. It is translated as CAWSGTSGFYNEQFF.

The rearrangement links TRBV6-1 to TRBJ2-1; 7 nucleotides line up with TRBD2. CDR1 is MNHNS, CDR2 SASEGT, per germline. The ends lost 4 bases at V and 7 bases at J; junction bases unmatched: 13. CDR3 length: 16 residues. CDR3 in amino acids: CASSGPGGSFGNEQFF. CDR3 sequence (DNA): TGTGCCAGCAGTGGCCCCGGCGGGAGTTTCGGGAATGAGCAGTTCTTC.

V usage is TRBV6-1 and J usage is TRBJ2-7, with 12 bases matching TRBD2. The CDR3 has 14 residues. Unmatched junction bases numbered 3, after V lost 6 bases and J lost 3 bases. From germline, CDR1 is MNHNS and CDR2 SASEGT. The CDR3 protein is CASRGTSGFYEQYF. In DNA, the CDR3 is TGTGCCAGCAGGGGGACTAGCGGGTTCTACGAGCAGTACTTC.

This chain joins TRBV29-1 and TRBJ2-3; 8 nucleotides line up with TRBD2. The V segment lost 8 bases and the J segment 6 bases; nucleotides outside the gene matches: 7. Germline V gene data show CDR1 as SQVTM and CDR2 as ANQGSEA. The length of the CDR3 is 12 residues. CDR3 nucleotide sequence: TGCAGCTTGAGGACTAGCAGCGATACGCAGTATTTT. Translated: CSLRTSSDTQYF.